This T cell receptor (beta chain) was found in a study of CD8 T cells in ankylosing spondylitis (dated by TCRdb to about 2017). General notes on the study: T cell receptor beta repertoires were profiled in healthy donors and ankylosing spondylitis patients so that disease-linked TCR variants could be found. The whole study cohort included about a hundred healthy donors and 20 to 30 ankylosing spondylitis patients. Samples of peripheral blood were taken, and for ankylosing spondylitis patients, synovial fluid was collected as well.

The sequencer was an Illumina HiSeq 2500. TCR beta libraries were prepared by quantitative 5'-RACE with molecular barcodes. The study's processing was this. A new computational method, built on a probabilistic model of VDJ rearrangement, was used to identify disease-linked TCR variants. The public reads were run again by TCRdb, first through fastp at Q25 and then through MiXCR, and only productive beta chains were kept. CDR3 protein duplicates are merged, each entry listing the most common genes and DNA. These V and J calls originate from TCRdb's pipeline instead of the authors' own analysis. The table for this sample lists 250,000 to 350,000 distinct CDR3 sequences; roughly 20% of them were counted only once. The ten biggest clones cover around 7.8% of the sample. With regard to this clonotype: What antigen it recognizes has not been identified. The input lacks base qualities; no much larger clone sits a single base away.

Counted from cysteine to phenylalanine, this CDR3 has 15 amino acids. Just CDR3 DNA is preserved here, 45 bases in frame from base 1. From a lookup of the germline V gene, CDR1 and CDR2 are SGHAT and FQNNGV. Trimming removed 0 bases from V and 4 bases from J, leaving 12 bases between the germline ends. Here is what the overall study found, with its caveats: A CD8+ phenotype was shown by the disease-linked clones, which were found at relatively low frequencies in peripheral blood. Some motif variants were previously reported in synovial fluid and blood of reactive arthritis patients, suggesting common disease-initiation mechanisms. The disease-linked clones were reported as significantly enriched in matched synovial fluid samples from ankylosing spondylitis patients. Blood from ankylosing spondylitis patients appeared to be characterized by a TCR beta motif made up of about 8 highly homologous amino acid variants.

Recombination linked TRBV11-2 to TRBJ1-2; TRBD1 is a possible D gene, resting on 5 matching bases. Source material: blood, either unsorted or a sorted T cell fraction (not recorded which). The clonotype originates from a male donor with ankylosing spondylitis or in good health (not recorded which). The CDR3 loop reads CASSLDSRGGYGYTF. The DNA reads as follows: TGTGCCAGCAGCTTAGATTCAAGGGGCGGCTATGGCTACACCTTC.